What follows describes a single TCR beta chain. The same CDR3 can be traced to other DNA sequences in this sample. This entry belongs to a study of blood T cell repertoires in COVID-19. Study-wide context: T cells, B-cell-depleted T cells, or PBMCs supplied cDNA or gDNA.

Profiling relied on immunoSEQ multiplex PCR, and the TCRdb table lists in-frame clones only, not all of them. The sample includes roughly 34,000 clones, 75% to 90% of them seen just once. The CDR3 spans 16 residues. V shed 1 base and J 0 bases; nucleotides not matched to a gene: 5. Germline V lookup: CDR1 LGHNA, CDR2 YNFKEQ. Sequencing used peripheral blood. The chain employs TRBV4-2 and TRBJ2-7; 8 nucleotides match TRBD2. The TCR comes from a man at least 80 years old with active COVID-19. The CDR3 nucleotides read TGTGCCAGCAGCCAAGGACTAGCGCTTAGCTCCTACGAGCAGTACTTC. It encodes CASSQGLALSSYEQYF.